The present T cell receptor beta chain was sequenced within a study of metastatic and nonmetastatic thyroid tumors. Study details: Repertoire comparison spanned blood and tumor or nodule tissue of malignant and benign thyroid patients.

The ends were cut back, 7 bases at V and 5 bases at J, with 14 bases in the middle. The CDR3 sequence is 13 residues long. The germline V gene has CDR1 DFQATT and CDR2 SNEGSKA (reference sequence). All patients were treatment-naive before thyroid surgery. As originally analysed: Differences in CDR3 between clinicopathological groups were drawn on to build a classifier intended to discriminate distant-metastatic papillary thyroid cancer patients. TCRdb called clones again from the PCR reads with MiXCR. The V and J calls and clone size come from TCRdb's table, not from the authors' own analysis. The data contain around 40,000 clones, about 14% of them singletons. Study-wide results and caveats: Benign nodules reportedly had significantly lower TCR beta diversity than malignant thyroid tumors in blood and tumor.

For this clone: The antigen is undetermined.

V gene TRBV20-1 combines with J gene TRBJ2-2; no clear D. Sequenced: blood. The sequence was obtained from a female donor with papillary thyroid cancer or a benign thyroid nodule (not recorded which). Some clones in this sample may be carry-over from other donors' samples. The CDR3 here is CSVADSWTGELFF. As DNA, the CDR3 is TGCAGTGTTGCGGATTCGTGGACCGGGGAGCTGTTTTTT.